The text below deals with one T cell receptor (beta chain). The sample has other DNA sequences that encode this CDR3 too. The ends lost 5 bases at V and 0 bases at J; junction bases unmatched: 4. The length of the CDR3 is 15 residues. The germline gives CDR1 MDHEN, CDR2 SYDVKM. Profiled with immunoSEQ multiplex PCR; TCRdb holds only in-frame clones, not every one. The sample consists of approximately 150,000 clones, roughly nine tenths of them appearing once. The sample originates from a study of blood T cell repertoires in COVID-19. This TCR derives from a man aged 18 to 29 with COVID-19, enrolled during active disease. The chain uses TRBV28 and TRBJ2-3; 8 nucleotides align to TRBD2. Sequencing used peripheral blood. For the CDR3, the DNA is TGTGCCAGCAGTCTACTAGCGGCTAGCACAGATACGCAGTATTTT. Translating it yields CASSLLAASTDTQYF.